A single sample is the source of the 14 T cell receptor beta chains below, sequenced in a study of shared clonotypes between healthy human individuals. Assay: immunoSEQ multiplex PCR; the TCRdb copy retains only in-frame clones and omits some. Of over 950,000 clones in the sample, approximately 75% were seen once. The material sequenced was memory CD4+ T cells from PBMCs. Stated subset: CD45RA-negative fraction. The receptors were sampled from a young man in good health. Some clones in this sample may be carry-over from other donors' samples.

This clone turned up a few times. The chain couples TRBV6-5 to TRBJ1-1, with D perhaps matching TRBD1 (5 bases). V was cut by 7 bases and J by 2 bases, with 14 bases left in between. Germline V gives CDR1 MNHEY, CDR2 SVGAGI. This CDR3 region has 14 residues. The CDR3 reads CASNPGQSNTEAFF. Here the CDR3 DNA reads TGTGCCAGCAACCCGGGGCAGAGCAACACTGAAGCTTTCTTT.

For this clone: It may be a read error: a sequence one base away is much more abundant. Distinct nucleotide sequences in the sample also encode this CDR3. The chain is built from TRBV7-9 and TRBJ2-7, with D possibly being TRBD1 or TRBD2 (5 bases each). CDR1 and CDR2 (germline): SEHNR, FQNEAQ (reference sequence). The CDR3 loop spans 15 amino acids. Here the CDR3 reads CASSLVRAGTYEQYF. DNA for the CDR3: TGTGCCAGTAGCTTAGTTCGGGCAGGGACGTACGAGCAGTACTTC.

The chain combines TRBV5-1 with TRBJ2-1, with a tentative D call TRBD2 (6 bases). This CDR3 region has 15 residues. The germline V and J ends were trimmed by 7 bases and 4 bases, with 18 bases remaining between them. Germline CDR1 SGHRS, CDR2 YFSETQ. CDR3 bases: TGCGCCAGCCTACAACGAGCGGGCGTTTACAATGAGCAGTTCTTC. Amino acid sequence: CASLQRAGVYNEQFF.

This clone was detected once. This rearrangement joins TRBV6-1 to TRBJ2-3; D is possibly TRBD1 (5 bases). V was clipped by 3 bases and J by 7 bases, with 17 bases between them. CDR3 length: 15 amino acids. Per germline, CDR1 MNHNS and CDR2 SASEGT. CDR3 nucleotides: TGTGCCAGCAGTGACCAAAGCCGACAGTTCTATACGCAGTATTTT. Translated, it gives CASSDQSRQFYTQYF.

This chain joins TRBV19 and TRBJ2-7, with 7 bases identical to TRBD1. This CDR3 region has 13 residues. The germline V gene has CDR1 LNHDA and CDR2 SQIVND (reference sequence). J lost 6 bases, V lost 10 bases, and 12 bases had no gene match. Here the CDR3 DNA reads TGTGCCACCAGATTAACAGGGGCGCGCGAGCAGTACTTC. This encodes CATRLTGAREQYF.

The chain has TRBV18 and TRBJ1-2, with 9 bases identical to TRBD1. Germline lookup yields CDR1 KGHSH and CDR2 LQKENI. The ends lost 6 bases at V and 7 bases at J; junction bases unmatched: 6. This CDR3 contains 13 residues. The CDR3 sequence: CASSPDRGSGYTF. The CDR3 DNA reads TGTGCCAGCTCCCCGGACAGGGGTTCTGGCTACACCTTC.

CDR3 bases: TGTGCCAGCAGTTCGGCCGGGACAGCGAACACCGGGGAGCTGTTTTTT. Its protein is CASSSAGTANTGELFF. The V call is TRBV28, the J call TRBJ2-2; 7 bases map to TRBD1. V trimming: 4 bases; J trimming: 0 bases; junction bases outside the gene matches: 5. CDR1 is MDHEN, CDR2 SYDVKM, per germline. This CDR3 has 16 residues.

This sequence joins TRBV19 and TRBJ2-2; D is unclear. This CDR3 has 13 residues. V lost 3 bases and J 1 base, leaving 3 bases between the germline ends. In germline, CDR1 is LNHDA, CDR2 SQIVND (reference sequence). This CDR3 is CASSIMNTGELFF. Here the CDR3 DNA reads TGTGCCAGTAGTATCATGAACACCGGGGAGCTGTTTTTT. Full variable domain (rest looked up from reference TRBV19 and TRBJ2-2): DGGITQSPKYLFRKEGQNVTLSCEQNLNHDAMYWYRQDPGQGLRLIYYSQIVNDFQKGDIAEGYSVSREKKESFPLTVTSAQKNPTAFYLCASSIMNTGELFFGEGSRLTVL.

The chain links TRBV5-4 to TRBJ2-1; 7 nucleotides match TRBD1. V dropped 0 bases and J dropped 1; count of bases not matched to a gene: 1. Germline values: CDR1 SGHNT, CDR2 YYREEE (reference sequence). This CDR3 comprises 15 residues. In nucleotides, the CDR3 is TGTGCCAGCAGCTTGGAACAGGGGTCCTACAATGAGCAGTTCTTC. Translated, it gives CASSLEQGSYNEQFF.

J is TRBJ2-2 and V is TRBV28; D is ambiguous. The CDR3 runs to 13 residues. The germline CDR1 and CDR2 sequences are MDHEN and SYDVKM. The V end was cut by 5 bases, the J end by 6 bases, with 10 bases between. CDR3 protein: CASSPFRSGELFF. CDR3 sequence (DNA): TGTGCCAGCAGTCCCTTTCGCTCCGGGGAGCTGTTTTTT. Using reference TRBV28 and TRBJ2-2 for the parts outside the CDR3, the full variable domain is DVKVTQSSRYLVKRTGEKVFLECVQDMDHENMFWYRQDPGLGLRLIYFSYDVKMKEKGDIPEGYSVSREKKERFSLILESASTNQTSMYLCASSPFRSGELFFGEGSRLTVL.

CDR3 DNA sequence: TGTGCCAGCACCCCGGACAGGGGCTATGGCTACACCTTC. Protein sequence: CASTPDRGYGYTF. The gene calls are TRBV7-8 and TRBJ1-2, with 9 bases lining up with TRBD1. Germline assignment: CDR1 SGHVS and CDR2 FQNEAQ. The CDR3 is made up of 13 amino acids. Losses at the gene ends were 7 bases for V and 4 bases for J; bases not matched to a gene: 4. The full variable domain, completed using reference TRBV7-8 and TRBJ1-2, is GAGVSQSPRYKVAKRGQDVALRCDPISGHVSLFWYQQALGQGPEFLTYFQNEAQLDKSGLPSDRFFAERPEGSVSTLKIQRTQQEDSAVYLCASTPDRGYGYTFGSGTRLTVV.

This chain links TRBV11-2 with TRBJ2-3, with 7 bases aligning to TRBD2. CDR3 length equals 16 residues. The V gene end was trimmed by 5 bases and the J gene end by 5 bases; junction bases not matched to a gene: 13. Germline V gives CDR1 SGHAT, CDR2 FQNNGV. CDR3 DNA: TGTGCCAGCAGCCCTTACGGCCGGGAGGCCGGAGATACGCAGTATTTT. Protein product: CASSPYGREAGDTQYF.

The V and J genes are TRBV28 and TRBJ2-7, with 8 bases identical to TRBD1. This CDR3 has 14 residues. The germline gives CDR1 MDHEN, CDR2 SYDVKM. V trimming: 4 bases; J trimming: 6 bases; junction bases outside the gene matches: 8. CDR3 DNA: TGTGCCAGCAGTTCGCGGACAGGGAGTGGCGAGCAGTACTTC. Its protein product is CASSSRTGSGEQYF.

This clone was seen more than once but under ten times. V is TRBV4-1 and J is TRBJ2-4; 11 bases map to TRBD2. The CDR3 sequence is 14 residues long. Germline V CDR1 and CDR2: MGHRA, YSYEKL. J was trimmed by 6 bases and V by 4 bases; bases with no gene match: 2. CDR3 protein: CASSPGLAVNIQYF. CDR3 DNA: TGCGCCAGCAGCCCGGGACTAGCGGTAAACATTCAGTACTTC.